The rows below give T cell receptor beta chains drawn from one sample of a study of T cell responses to AZD1222 COVID-19 vaccine. Repertoires were generated with immunoSEQ multiplex PCR, while TCRdb's copy carries only in-frame clones and drops some. The table shows around 89,000 clones, with just over 90% occurring only once. Sequenced material: peripheral blood, taken on day 0 of AZD1222 vaccination. The source of these receptors is an adult in good health. The CDR3 runs from the conserved cysteine through the conserved F or W. D genes are given only for firm matches. Where a row states a size, it is once, few, many or the class of an expanded clone; other rows omit it.

size: few; length: 15; D: .; V: TRBV11-2; J: TRBJ1-5; CDR3: CASSLDAGSNQPQHF; DNA: TGTGCCAGCAGCTTAGATGCAGGGAGCAATCAGCCCCAGCATTTT
size: .; length: 14; D: TRBD1; V: TRBV10-3; J: TRBJ1-3; CDR3: CAISPGQGGNTIYF; DNA: TGTGCCATCAGCCCGGGACAGGGAGGAAACACCATATATTTT
size: few; length: 15; D: .; V: TRBV7-2; J: TRBJ2-2; CDR3: CASSLAGLDTGELFF; DNA: TGTGCCAGCAGCTTAGCTGGGTTGGACACCGGGGAGCTGTTTTTT
size: .; length: 16; D: .; V: TRBV9; J: TRBJ1-6; CDR3: CASSSSRGTLGSPLHF; DNA: TGTGCCAGCAGCTCCTCTCGGGGGACTTTAGGTTCACCCCTCCACTTT
size: .; length: 15; D: .; V: TRBV2; J: TRBJ1-3; CDR3: CASSRVQSSGNTIYF; DNA: TGTGCCAGCAGTCGGGTACAGTCCTCTGGAAACACCATATATTTT
size: .; length: 14; D: .; V: TRBV25-1; J: TRBJ1-5; CDR3: CASSETGGNQPQHF; DNA: TGTGCCAGCAGTGAAACGGGTGGCAATCAGCCCCAGCATTTT
size: .; length: 16; D: TRBD2; V: TRBV4-2; J: TRBJ2-5; CDR3: CASSQDPAGGRETQYF; DNA: TGTGCCAGCAGCCAAGACCCCGCGGGGGGACGAGAGACCCAGTACTTC
size: once; length: 14; D: TRBD1; V: TRBV6-5; J: TRBJ2-7; CDR3: CASTLTGLVSEQYF; DNA: TGTGCCAGCACCCTGACAGGGTTAGTGAGTGAGCAGTACTTC
size: .; length: 15; D: .; V: TRBV6-1; J: TRBJ2-7; CDR3: CASSEEIGGVNEQYF; DNA: TGTGCCAGCAGTGAAGAAATAGGGGGTGTCAACGAGCAGTACTTC
size: .; length: 18; D: .; V: TRBV3-1/TRBV3-2; J: TRBJ1-1; CDR3: CASSQAGSGRKRNTEAFF; DNA: TGTGCCAGCAGCCAAGCCGGGTCGGGGAGGAAAAGGAACACTGAAGCTTTCTTT
size: .; length: 14; D: TRBD1; V: TRBV10-3; J: TRBJ2-2; CDR3: CAIGKGGVGGELFF; DNA: TGTGCCATCGGTAAAGGGGGCGTAGGCGGGGAGCTGTTTTTT
size: .; length: 16; D: TRBD1; V: TRBV18; J: TRBJ2-5; CDR3: CASSPPSGQRQETQYF; DNA: TGTGCCAGCTCACCACCTTCGGGACAGAGGCAAGAGACCCAGTACTTC
size: .; length: 14; D: .; V: TRBV18; J: TRBJ2-5; CDR3: CASSPPGVGETQYF; DNA: TGTGCCAGCTCACCCCCGGGGGTAGGAGAGACCCAGTACTTC
size: .; length: 11; D: TRBD2; V: TRBV30; J: TRBJ2-1; CDR3: CAWKFGGWQFF; DNA: TGTGCCTGGAAGTTCGGGGGGTGGCAGTTCTTC
size: .; length: 14; D: .; V: TRBV2; J: TRBJ2-6; CDR3: CASSQSSGANVLTF; DNA: TGTGCCAGCAGTCAGAGCTCTGGGGCCAACGTCCTGACTTTC
size: .; length: 15; D: .; V: TRBV5-1; J: TRBJ1-4; CDR3: CASSRLDATNEKLFF; DNA: TGCGCCAGCAGCCGACTGGACGCAACTAATGAAAAACTGTTTTTT
size: once; length: 14; D: .; V: TRBV5-1; J: TRBJ2-1; CDR3: CASSLASATNEQFF; DNA: TGCGCCAGCAGCTTGGCTAGCGCCACTAATGAGCAGTTCTTC